This T cell receptor beta chain was observed in a study of monozygotic twins with inflammatory bowel disease. The CDR3 has 14 residues. Germline V CDR1 and CDR2: MDHEN, SYDVKM. Findings and limits, study-wide: IBD patients had lower TCRbeta diversity (inverse Simpson) than healthy co-twins.

The team made cDNA by running eight separate reactions for each sample. Two nested PCRs, of approximately 16 and 10 cycles, processed TCRalpha and TCRbeta cDNA. TCRdb reprocessed the 5' RACE reads and stores each CDR3 protein as one record, lacking DNA. The sample totals 300,000 to 450,000 distinct CDR3 sequences. On this clonotype itself: Antigen: not known.

The receptor was isolated from a human donor with ulcerative colitis or Crohn's disease, or a healthy co-twin of an affected twin (not recorded which). Source material: blood. The chain uses TRBV28 and TRBJ2-7; TCRdb returns TRBD1, unconfirmable since there is no DNA. The CDR3 reads CASSTPLGVYEQYF. Using reference TRBV28 and TRBJ2-7 for the parts outside the CDR3, the full variable domain is DVKVTQSSRYLVKRTGEKVFLECVQDMDHENMFWYRQDPGLGLRLIYFSYDVKMKEKGDIPEGYSVSREKKERFSLILESASTNQTSMYLCASSTPLGVYEQYFGPGTRLTVT.